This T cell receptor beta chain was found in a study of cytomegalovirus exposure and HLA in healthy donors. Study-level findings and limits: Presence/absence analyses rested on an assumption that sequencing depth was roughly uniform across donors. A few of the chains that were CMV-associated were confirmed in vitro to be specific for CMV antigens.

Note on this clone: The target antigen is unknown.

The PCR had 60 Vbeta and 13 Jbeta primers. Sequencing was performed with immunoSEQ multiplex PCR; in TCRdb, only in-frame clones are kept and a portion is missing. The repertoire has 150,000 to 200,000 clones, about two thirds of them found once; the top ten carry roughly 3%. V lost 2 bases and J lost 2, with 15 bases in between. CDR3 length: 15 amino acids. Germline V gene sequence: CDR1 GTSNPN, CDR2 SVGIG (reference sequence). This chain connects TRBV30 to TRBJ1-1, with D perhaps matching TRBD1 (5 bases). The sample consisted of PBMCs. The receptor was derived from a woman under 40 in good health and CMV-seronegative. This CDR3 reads CAWSPRMGLNTEAFF. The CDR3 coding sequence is TGTGCCTGGAGTCCCCGGATGGGGCTAAACACTGAAGCTTTCTTT.